Following are 31 T cell receptor beta chains from one sample sequenced in a study of T cell responses to AZD1222 COVID-19 vaccine. Sequenced by immunoSEQ multiplex PCR; TCRdb stores in-frame clones only, minus some. The table has about 270,000 clones, around 93% seen once. Here the sequenced sample was peripheral blood, taken 28 days after the second AZD1222 dose. Receptors originate from an adult who received the AZD1222 COVID-19 vaccine.

The chain is built from TRBV7-2 and TRBJ1-2; D remains ambiguous. V shed 5 bases and J shed 2 bases, with 12 bases lying between them. The CDR3 totals 14 residues. Germline assignment: CDR1 SGHTA and CDR2 FQGNSA. Here the CDR3 reads CASSPRTDNYGYTF. The CDR3 DNA is TGTGCCAGCAGCCCTAGAACAGACAACTATGGCTACACCTTC.

The V call is TRBV4-3, the J call TRBJ1-1, with D tentatively TRBD1 (5 bases). The CDR3 consists of 16 residues. V was pared by 3 bases and J by 1 base, with 15 bases between. Germline-derived CDR1 and CDR2 are LGHNA and YSLEER. CDR3 DNA sequence: TGCGCCAGCAGCCACGGAGGTGGGGGGTGGAACACTGAAGCTTTCTTT. This gives the protein CASSHGGGGWNTEAFF.

The V gene is TRBV5-1, the J gene TRBJ2-5, with D perhaps matching TRBD1 (6 bases). With 0 bases removed from V and 1 base from J, the gap between germline ends came to 13 bases. There are 16 residues in the CDR3. CDR1 and CDR2 from the germline V gene are SGHRS and YFSETQ. CDR3 nucleotides: TGCGCCAGCAGCTTGGGGTATTCAGGGGCCCAAGAGACCCAGTACTTC. Protein sequence: CASSLGYSGAQETQYF.

This chain connects TRBV29-1 to TRBJ2-7, with 8 positions matching TRBD2. The germline CDR1 and CDR2 sequences are SQVTM and ANQGSEA. The CDR3 is 15 residues long. Losses at the gene ends were 4 bases for V and 5 bases for J; bases not matched to a gene: 13. CDR3 in DNA: TGCAGCGTTGCGGGGGGGGACTTCGGAGGGAACGAGCAGTACTTC. Protein sequence: CSVAGGDFGGNEQYF.

The chain employs TRBV2 and TRBJ1-5; D might be TRBD1 (5 bases). The V end lost 3 bases, the J end lost 9 bases, and 12 bases lay between the germline ends. This CDR3 contains 13 residues. Germline values: CDR1 SNHLY, CDR2 FYNNEI. This CDR3 reads CASSEEGRRPQHF. The CDR3 region has the DNA TGTGCCAGCAGTGAGGAGGGACGGCGGCCCCAGCATTTT.

Points on this clone: The junction differs from germline at one of its ends, possibly a read error. The V call is TRBV28, the J call TRBJ1-1, with unresolved D. The CDR3 is 11 residues long. Germline V gene sequence: CDR1 MDHEN, CDR2 SYDVKM. The CDR3 region has the DNA TGTGCCAGCAGTTTGAAAACTGAAGCTTTCTTT. Its protein product is CASSLKTEAFF.

The chain recombines TRBV9 with TRBJ2-7; TRBD1 or TRBD2 may be the D gene (5 bases each). Per the germline V gene, CDR1 is SGDLS and CDR2 is YYNGEE. Trimming took 2 bases from V and 3 from J, leaving 12 bases between them. CDR3 length: 14 amino acids. In DNA form, the CDR3 reads TGTGCCAGCAGCGTTAGGGGTGACTACTACGAGCAGTACTTC. This gives the protein CASSVRGDYYEQYF.

The chain recombines TRBV4-3 with TRBJ2-5, with a possible D match to TRBD2 (5 bases). V shed 0 bases and J shed 1 base, with 15 bases lying between them. CDR3 length: 17 residues. Germline assignment: CDR1 LGHNA and CDR2 YSLEER. The CDR3 loop is CASSQDVRVRFQETQYF. The CDR3 DNA reads as TGCGCCAGCAGCCAAGATGTGAGGGTGAGGTTCCAAGAGACCCAGTACTTC.

This clone was picked up one time. This rearrangement joins TRBV29-1 to TRBJ2-7, with TRBD2 matching 10 bases. CDR3 length equals 13 residues. Germline assignment: CDR1 SQVTM and CDR2 ANQGSEA. V lost 2 bases, J lost 5 bases, and 3 bases stayed unmatched. The CDR3 here is CSVERLAGDEQYF. The CDR3 nucleotides are TGCAGCGTTGAACGGCTAGCGGGAGACGAGCAGTACTTC.

The chain uses TRBV28 and TRBJ1-5; maybe TRBD1 (6 bases). Germline-derived CDR1 and CDR2 are MDHEN and SYDVKM. V was cut by 4 bases and J by 6 bases, with 13 bases left in between. This CDR3 region has 14 residues. Here the CDR3 DNA reads TGTGCCAGCAGTTCGCCCGGGACACTTCAGCCCCAGCATTTT. Translating gives CASSSPGTLQPQHF.

V gene TRBV24-1 combines with J gene TRBJ2-7; TRBD1 agrees at 7 bases. V trimming: 4 bases; J trimming: 3 bases; junction bases outside the gene matches: 8. This CDR3 has 15 residues. Germline CDR1 is KGHDR and CDR2 is SFDVKD. In DNA form, the CDR3 reads TGTGCCACCAGTGACTCGGGGACAGCCATCTACGAGCAGTACTTC. Its protein product is CATSDSGTAIYEQYF.

This clone is a singleton in its sample. The chain joins TRBV5-1 to TRBJ1-1, with TRBD1 as a possible D gene (5 bases). The CDR3 contains 13 residues. Germline V gives CDR1 SGHRS, CDR2 YFSETQ. Trimming stripped 2 bases from V and 3 bases from J, with 8 bases between. This chain's CDR3 is CASSFGGDTEAFF. For the CDR3, the DNA is TGCGCCAGCAGCTTTGGGGGAGACACTGAAGCTTTCTTT.

J is TRBJ2-1 and V is TRBV28, with 7 bases lining up with TRBD1. V trimming: 7 bases; J trimming: 11 bases; junction bases outside the gene matches: 11. The V gene's germline CDR1 is MDHEN and CDR2 SYDVKM. This CDR3 is 13 amino acids long. CDR3 nucleotides: TGTGCCAGCACCTCCCGGGACAGTGGAAAGCAGTTCTTC. Amino acids: CASTSRDSGKQFF.

This clone was seen a few times. The gene calls are TRBV28 and TRBJ2-7; D assignment may be TRBD1 or TRBD2 (5 bases each). The CDR3 runs 14 residues. Germline V gene data show CDR1 as MDHEN and CDR2 as SYDVKM. Between the trimmed V and J ends, which lost 5 bases and 0 bases, there was a span of 11 bases. In DNA, the CDR3 is TGTGCCAGCAGTGGCTGGGACCTCTCCTACGAGCAGTACTTC. This encodes CASSGWDLSYEQYF.

This rearrangement joins TRBV11-2 to TRBJ2-7, with no clear D. V lost 5 bases to trimming and J lost 3 bases, with 20 bases between them. This CDR3 has 16 residues. Looked up from germline, CDR1 is SGHAT and CDR2 is FQNNGV. In DNA, the CDR3 is TGTGCCAGCAGCCCCCTTAGTCGGCAGTCGGTCTACGAGCAGTACTTC. It specifies CASSPLSRQSVYEQYF.

J is TRBJ2-1 and V is TRBV9, with D uncertain. The length of the CDR3 is 15 residues. CDR1 and CDR2 (germline): SGDLS, YYNGEE. Trimming stripped 0 bases from V and 3 bases from J, with 10 bases between. For the CDR3, the DNA is TGTGCCAGCAGCGTAGGAGAGGTTAACTACAATGAGCAGTTCTTC. This codes for CASSVGEVNYNEQFF.

This rearrangement joins TRBV19 to TRBJ2-7, with 9 bases fitting TRBD1. After removal of 6 bases from V and 5 bases from J, the junction contained 5 bases not matched to a gene. The V gene's germline CDR1 is LNHDA and CDR2 SQIVND (reference sequence). The CDR3 spans 13 residues. The CDR3 DNA sequence: TGTGCCAGTAGAAGACAGGGGGAAAACGAGCAGTACTTC. This gives the protein CASRRQGENEQYF.

J is TRBJ1-2 and V is TRBV10-3, with D tentatively TRBD1 (6 bases). The CDR3 has 13 residues. The ends were cut back, 4 bases at V and 8 bases at J, with 14 bases in the middle. Germline CDR1 is ENHRY and CDR2 is SYGVKD. DNA of the CDR3: TGTGCCATCAGTGCCGGACAGCCCCGGGGCTACACCTTC. Amino acids: CAISAGQPRGYTF.

The chain recombines TRBV20-1 with TRBJ2-7; D is unresolved. This CDR3 comprises 11 residues. V was cut by 5 bases and J by 4 bases, with 9 bases left in between. CDR1 is DFQATT, CDR2 SNEGSKA, per germline (reference sequence). CDR3 region: CSASLGYEQYF. The CDR3 bases are TGCAGTGCTTCCCTGGGTTACGAGCAGTACTTC.

In its sample, this clone was seen once. The same CDR3 is also encoded by other DNA sequences in this sample. This chain links TRBV29-1 with TRBJ1-5; 9 bases map to TRBD1. J gave up 6 bases and V 6 bases, and 6 bases lay outside the gene matches. Germline V lookup: CDR1 SQVTM, CDR2 ANQGSEA. There are 13 residues in the CDR3. In nucleotides, the CDR3 is TGCAGCGTGGGACAGGGATTGGGTCAGCCCCAGCATTTT. This encodes CSVGQGLGQPQHF.

This rearrangement joins TRBV3-1 (or the pseudogene TRBV3-2) to TRBJ1-6; the D is unclear. This CDR3 is built from 13 residues. Germline lookup yields CDR1 LGHDT and CDR2 YNNKEL (reference sequence). V was clipped by 6 bases and J by 11 bases, with 14 bases between them. The CDR3 sequence: CASSSTDYAPLHF. Here the CDR3 DNA reads TGTGCCAGCAGTTCGACTGACTATGCACCCCTCCACTTT.

The chain recombines TRBV7-9 with TRBJ2-5, with D perhaps given as TRBD1 or TRBD2 (5 bases each). This CDR3 contains 17 residues. Trimming pared 5 bases from V and 2 bases from J, leaving 21 bases between. CDR1 is SEHNR and CDR2 is FQNEAQ in the germline V gene (reference sequence). The CDR3 is CASSPQPGRKGQETQYF. The CDR3 DNA sequence: TGTGCCAGCAGCCCCCAGCCGGGACGAAAAGGGCAAGAGACCCAGTACTTC.

The chain links TRBV28 to TRBJ2-2, with D tentatively TRBD2 (8 bases). Germline lookup yields CDR1 MDHEN and CDR2 SYDVKM. Trimming left V 0 bases short and J 1 base short, with 27 bases between. CDR3 size: 22 residues. Here the CDR3 reads CASSLWERGQPAGGQNTGELFF. The CDR3, as DNA: TGTGCCAGCAGTTTATGGGAGAGGGGACAGCCGGCGGGGGGACAGAACACCGGGGAGCTGTTTTTT. The whole variable domain, remainder taken from reference TRBV28 and TRBJ2-2, is DVKVTQSSRYLVKRTGEKVFLECVQDMDHENMFWYRQDPGLGLRLIYFSYDVKMKEKGDIPEGYSVSREKKERFSLILESASTNQTSMYLCASSLWERGQPAGGQNTGELFFGEGSRLTVL.

The chain combines TRBV5-1 with TRBJ2-7; 7 nucleotides agree with TRBD1. CDR1 is SGHRS, CDR2 YFSETQ, per germline. The CDR3 covers 13 residues. After removal of 4 bases from V and 2 bases from J, the junction contained 3 bases not matched to a gene. The CDR3 loop reads CASSVTGTYEQYF. The CDR3 region has the DNA TGCGCCAGCAGCGTGACAGGGACCTACGAGCAGTACTTC. Variable domain in full (rest from reference TRBV5-1 and TRBJ2-7): KAGVTQTPRYLIKTRGQQVTLSCSPISGHRSVSWYQQTPGQGLQFLFEYFSETQRNKGNFPGRFSGRQFSNSRSEMNVSTLELGDSALYLCASSVTGTYEQYFGPGTRLTVT.

The chain combines TRBV7-9 with TRBJ1-1; TRBD1 matches at 11 bases. The CDR3 contains 16 residues. Per the germline V gene, CDR1 is SEHNR and CDR2 is FQNEAQ (reference sequence). V shed 4 bases and J 3 bases; nucleotides not matched to a gene: 7. CDR3 sequence (DNA): TGTGCCAGCAGCTCGTGGACAGGGGGCTCGGACACTGAAGCTTTCTTT. Protein product: CASSSWTGGSDTEAFF.

This chain links TRBV7-3 with TRBJ2-3; D is possibly TRBD2 (6 bases). Trimming stripped 6 bases from V and 5 bases from J, with 12 bases between. This CDR3 is 13 amino acids long. CDR1 SGHTA and CDR2 FQGTGA come from the germline V gene. CDR3 DNA sequence: TGTGCCAGCAGTACGACAGCGGGAGATACGCAGTATTTT. It encodes CASSTTAGDTQYF.

The chain employs TRBV7-9 and TRBJ2-2; D unclear. The V gene lost 5 bases and the J gene lost 4 bases, with 14 bases spanning the gap. Germline V gene lookup returns CDR1 SEHNR and CDR2 FQNEAQ (reference sequence). CDR3 length: 15 residues. The CDR3 DNA follows: TGTGCCAGCAGCCACCCCTTCGCTATCACCGGGGAGCTGTTTTTT. This translates into CASSHPFAITGELFF. The whole variable domain, remainder taken from reference TRBV7-9 and TRBJ2-2, is DTGVSQNPRHKITKRGQNVTFRCDPISEHNRLYWYRQTLGQGPEFLTYFQNEAQLEKSRLLSDRFSAERPKGSFSTLEIQRTEQGDSAMYLCASSHPFAITGELFFGEGSRLTVL.

This chain joins TRBV19 and TRBJ1-5, with D uncertain. CDR1 LNHDA and CDR2 SQIVND come from the germline V gene (reference sequence). V lost 3 bases and J lost 7, with 10 bases in between. The CDR3 spans 13 residues. In nucleotides, the CDR3 is TGTGCCAGTAGTATCCCCCAGTACCAGCCCCAGCATTTT. It is translated as CASSIPQYQPQHF.

The V call is TRBV9, the J call TRBJ1-6, with no clear D. V shed 6 bases and J shed 3 bases, with 13 bases lying between them. The CDR3 runs 15 residues. CDR1 is SGDLS, CDR2 YYNGEE, per germline. As DNA, the CDR3 is TGTGCCAGCACTCCCGGGAGCGACTATAATTCACCCCTCCACTTT. It is translated as CASTPGSDYNSPLHF.

The chain carries TRBV10-3 and TRBJ2-3; 7 positions agree with TRBD2. The CDR3 sequence is 14 residues long. Trimming at V came to 11 bases and at J to 2 bases, leaving 10 bases not matched to a gene. Germline CDR1 ENHRY, CDR2 SYGVKD. As DNA, the CDR3 is TGTGCCTCGTCACTAGCGAGTTACACAGATACGCAGTATTTT. Translation: CASSLASYTDTQYF.

This chain joins TRBV3-1 (or the pseudogene TRBV3-2) and TRBJ1-2; D is unresolved. CDR3 length equals 14 residues. V was shortened by 1 base and J by 5 bases, with 11 bases between the two germline ends. In germline, CDR1 is LGHDT, CDR2 YNNKEL (reference sequence). This CDR3 is CASSQGIRDYGYTF. The DNA of the CDR3 is TGTGCCAGCAGCCAAGGGATAAGGGATTATGGCTACACCTTC.